A single T cell receptor beta chain is shown here with its context. Antigen unknown. The data are from a study of vaccination and CD4 T cells after COVID-19. Study-wide background: Median time from COVID diagnosis to post-COVID sampling was 101 days (35 to 161). Overlapping spike pools from SARS-CoV-2 and HCoV-NL63, HCoV-OC43 and HCoV-229E served as culture stimuli.

The CDR3 is made up of 14 amino acids. Germline V gives CDR1 SGHTA, CDR2 FQGNSA. V trimming: 4 bases; J trimming: 5 bases; junction bases outside the gene matches: 7. The treatment denotes: roughly 10-day PBMC culture with coronavirus spike peptide pools or control peptides (ViraFEST assay). The Oncomine TCR Beta short-read assay was what sequenced the DNA obtained from cultured CD4+ T cells. A single record per CDR3 protein comes from TCRdb applying MiXCR to the PCR reads. This table holds about 7,100 distinct CDR3 sequences, around 65% found once. The sample comprised CD4+ T cells from blood, cultured in vitro. The sequence came from a human donor who had recovered from COVID-19. The rearrangement links TRBV7-2 to TRBJ1-2; TRBD1 matches at 7 bases. CDR3 residues: CASSSQTGPYGYTF. CDR3 DNA: TGTGCCAGCAGCTCCCAGACAGGGCCGTATGGCTACACCTTC.